This T cell receptor (beta chain) is from a study of shared T cell receptors in the human thymus. The data were produced by immunoSEQ multiplex PCR, yet TCRdb's version contains in-frame clones alone and is incomplete. The sample contains some 660,000 clones, around 87% of which appear only once. Trimming stripped 5 bases from V and 6 bases from J, with 8 bases between. CDR1 and CDR2 from the germline V gene are MGHDK and SYGVNS. The CDR3 runs to 11 residues. This same sample was also part of a study on human thymus T cells. This second study notes: Thymus was obtained from resections taken during corrective heart surgery. It looked as if thymic and blood repertoires used V and J genes in a biased way. Related research described strongly overlapping thymic repertoires in unrelated people.

The sequence derives from a boy in the first two years of life with a congenital heart defect. The gene calls are TRBV25-1 and TRBJ2-7; D not resolved. The specimen was thymocytes. The CDR3 here is CASSPSTEQYF. The CDR3 DNA is TGTGCCAGCAGTCCTTCTACCGAGCAGTACTTC.